Below are 24 T cell receptor beta chains sequenced from a single sample in a study of blood T cell repertoires in COVID-19. Profiling relied on immunoSEQ multiplex PCR, and the TCRdb table lists in-frame clones only, not all of them. In the table there are approximately 140,000 clones, over 75% of which are singletons. The specimen sequenced was peripheral blood. Every receptor here comes from a man in his fifties or sixties with active or convalescent COVID-19.

The V and J genes are TRBV7-3 and TRBJ2-1; D is unresolved. The V gene lost 5 bases and the J gene lost 8 bases, with 13 bases spanning the gap. This CDR3 spans 13 amino acids. CDR1 SGHTA and CDR2 FQGTGA come from the germline V gene. DNA of the CDR3: TGTGCCAGCAGCCCCCCGTCATCGGATGAGCAGTTCTTC. This sequence encodes CASSPPSSDEQFF.

The J gene is TRBJ2-1, the V gene TRBV29-1; possibly TRBD2 for D (6 bases). Per germline, CDR1 SQVTM and CDR2 ANQGSEA. This CDR3 spans 13 amino acids. Trimming pared 3 bases from V and 5 bases from J, leaving 11 bases between. The CDR3 here is CSVETGVDNEQFF. As DNA, the CDR3 is TGCAGCGTTGAGACGGGGGTGGACAATGAGCAGTTCTTC.

This chain joins TRBV19 and TRBJ2-7; D is ambiguous. The V gene lost 10 bases and the J gene lost 6 bases, with 7 bases spanning the gap. This CDR3 comprises 9 residues. Germline CDR1 and CDR2: LNHDA and SQIVND (reference sequence). CDR3 loop: CATRGEQYF. The CDR3 DNA follows: TGTGCCACCCGCGGCGAGCAGTACTTC.

This clone occurred a few times. The chain uses TRBV15 and TRBJ2-1; 8 bases match TRBD2. CDR1 is LNHNV, CDR2 YYDKDF, per germline (reference sequence). The CDR3 is 16 amino acids. V dropped 4 bases and J dropped 9; count of bases not matched to a gene: 14. The CDR3 DNA reads as TGTGCCACCAGCAACTCCCCCAGCGGGAGAGTGAGTGAGCAGTTCTTC. Translated, it gives CATSNSPSGRVSEQFF.

The chain uses TRBV2 and TRBJ2-3, with 7 bases that match TRBD2. The CDR3 is made up of 14 amino acids. After removal of 8 bases from V and 2 bases from J, the junction contained 7 bases not matched to a gene. CDR1 is SNHLY, CDR2 FYNNEI, per germline. The DNA of the CDR3 is TGTGCCAGCGCTTTAGCGGGCTTCACAGATACGCAGTATTTT. This sequence encodes CASALAGFTDTQYF.

In DNA form, the CDR3 reads TGTGCCACCAGTGACTTAAATAGCAATCAGCCCCAGCATTTT. Its protein is CATSDLNSNQPQHF. The V call is TRBV24-1, the J call TRBJ1-5; D is unresolved. Trimming took 4 bases from V and 0 from J, leaving 6 bases between them. Germline V CDR1 and CDR2: KGHDR, SFDVKD. The CDR3 sequence is 14 residues long.

This chain joins TRBV29-1 and TRBJ1-1; D uncertain. Trimming removed 4 bases from V and 1 base from J, with 10 bases in between. CDR3 length: 13 amino acids. The germline V gene has CDR1 SQVTM and CDR2 ANQGSEA. In DNA, the CDR3 is TGCAGCGTTGCAGAGGCTTCGAACACTGAAGCTTTCTTT. As protein: CSVAEASNTEAFF. Full variable domain (rest looked up from reference TRBV29-1 and TRBJ1-1): SAVISQKPSRDICQRGTSLTIQCQVDSQVTMMFWYRQQPGQSLTLIATANQGSEATYESGFVIDKFPISRPNLTFSTLTVSNMSPEDSSIYLCSVAEASNTEAFFGQGTRLTVV.

This sequence joins TRBV7-2 and TRBJ2-3; D gene ambiguous. The CDR3 sequence is 12 residues long. Trimming pared 1 base from V and 9 bases from J, leaving 8 bases between. Germline lookup yields CDR1 SGHTA and CDR2 FQGNSA. The CDR3, as DNA: TGTGCCAGCAGCTTAGAATCCGGGACGCAGTATTTT. Encoded protein: CASSLESGTQYF.

The chain links TRBV18 to TRBJ2-4; weak D call: TRBD1 (5 bases). CDR3 length: 14 amino acids. The V gene lost 1 base and the J gene lost 6 bases, with 10 bases spanning the gap. Looked up from germline, CDR1 is KGHSH and CDR2 is LQKENI. CDR3 DNA sequence: TGTGCCAGCTCACCACAGCAGGGTCGAAACATTCAGTACTTC. Translated, it gives CASSPQQGRNIQYF.

This chain links TRBV4-3 with TRBJ2-3, with unresolved D. The CDR3 sequence is 14 residues long. Germline V gives CDR1 LGHNA, CDR2 YSLEER. V was cut by 0 bases and J by 2 bases, with 6 bases left in between. The CDR3 coding sequence is TGCGCCAGCAGCCAAGATTCTATCACAGATACGCAGTATTTT. This translates into CASSQDSITDTQYF.

This clone showed up just once. The chain has TRBV10-2 and TRBJ1-2, with 9 positions matching TRBD1. V lost 6 bases and J lost 5; bases outside the gene matches: 4. CDR1 WSHSY and CDR2 SAAADI come from the germline V gene. The CDR3 covers 13 residues. The CDR3 DNA follows: TGCGCCAGCAGCTCGGGACAGGGTTATGGCTACACCTTC. This translates into CASSSGQGYGYTF.

The genes are TRBV3-1 (or the pseudogene TRBV3-2) and TRBJ2-1, with a tentative D call TRBD2 (5 bases). Germline CDR1 is LGHDT and CDR2 is YNNKEL (reference sequence). The V end lost 4 bases, the J end lost 1 base, and 14 bases lay between the germline ends. CDR3 length equals 16 residues. The CDR3 bases are TGTGCCAGCAGCCCCCGGCTAGCTGTATCCTACAATGAGCAGTTCTTC. Translating it yields CASSPRLAVSYNEQFF.

The rearrangement uses TRBV6-5 and TRBJ1-2; 10 bases match TRBD1. The germline CDR1 and CDR2 sequences are MNHEY and SVGAGI. The CDR3 runs 13 residues. With 5 bases clipped from V and 6 bases from J, the junction kept 3 bases outside the gene matches. DNA for the CDR3: TGTGCCAGCAGTCGGGGACAGGGGAATGGCTACACCTTC. This sequence encodes CASSRGQGNGYTF.

The V call is TRBV7-9, the J call TRBJ2-3; 15 bases are shared with TRBD2. Germline V lookup: CDR1 SEHNR, CDR2 FQNEAQ (reference sequence). J was trimmed by 3 bases and V by 5 bases; bases with no gene match: 3. This CDR3 contains 16 residues. The CDR3 DNA reads TGTGCCAGCAGCGGGGGGACTAGCGGGAGGACAGATACGCAGTATTTT. Its translation: CASSGGTSGRTDTQYF.

This clone has just a few counts. The chain employs TRBV3-1 (or the pseudogene TRBV3-2) and TRBJ2-4; TRBD2 matches 12 bases. The CDR3 loop spans 15 amino acids. After removal of 6 bases from V and 6 bases from J, the junction contained 6 bases not matched to a gene. Germline CDR1 LGHDT, CDR2 YNNKEL (reference sequence). CDR3 protein: CASSLAGGPGNIQYF. DNA for the CDR3: TGTGCCAGCAGTCTAGCGGGAGGGCCAGGAAACATTCAGTACTTC.

The chain employs TRBV28 and TRBJ2-7; TRBD1 matches at 7 bases. V gave up 8 bases and J gave up 0 bases; unmatched junction bases: 10. CDR1 and CDR2 (germline): MDHEN, SYDVKM. This CDR3 has 15 amino acids. CDR3 residues: CASLPGQMLSYEQYF. The CDR3 bases are TGTGCCAGCCTTCCGGGACAGATGCTCTCCTACGAGCAGTACTTC.

The V call is TRBV7-2, the J call TRBJ1-2; 11 nucleotides line up with TRBD1. The CDR3 is 15 amino acids. Germline V gene data show CDR1 as SGHTA and CDR2 as FQGNSA. J was trimmed by 4 bases and V by 5 bases; bases with no gene match: 6. The CDR3 DNA sequence: TGTGCCAGCAGCCTTAGGACAGGGGGCCTCTATGGCTACACCTTC. It specifies CASSLRTGGLYGYTF.

A few counts support this clone. The chain combines TRBV5-1 with TRBJ1-1; unclear D gene. Germline V gene data show CDR1 as SGHRS and CDR2 as YFSETQ. Between the trimmed V and J ends, which lost 4 bases and 4 bases, there was a span of 8 bases. The CDR3 length is 12 residues. In nucleotides, the CDR3 is TGCGCCAGCAGCGCAGAGGGCACTGAAGCTTTCTTT. Amino acids: CASSAEGTEAFF.

This chain connects TRBV9 to TRBJ2-1; TRBD2 aligns across 11 bases. Germline values: CDR1 SGDLS, CDR2 YYNGEE. V was clipped by 2 bases and J by 4 bases; unmatched bases: 2. This CDR3 has 15 amino acids. CDR3 nucleotide sequence: TGTGCCAGCAGCGTCGGGACTAGCGGTTACAATGAGCAGTTCTTC. Protein sequence: CASSVGTSGYNEQFF.

The rearrangement joins TRBV27 to TRBJ1-2; D gene uncertain. Germline V lookup: CDR1 MNHEY, CDR2 SMNVEV (reference sequence). There are 13 residues in the CDR3. Between the trimmed V and J ends, which lost 3 bases and 2 bases, there was a span of 7 bases. CDR3 in DNA: TGTGCCAGCAGTTTTGAAGCCAACTATGGCTACACCTTC. Translation: CASSFEANYGYTF.

The V and J genes are TRBV28 and TRBJ1-1; tentatively, D is TRBD1 (5 bases). The CDR3 loop spans 16 amino acids. The ends were cut back, 2 bases at V and 5 bases at J, with 18 bases in the middle. CDR1 is MDHEN, CDR2 SYDVKM, per germline. CDR3 residues: CASSLTPSGGGTEAFF. The DNA of the CDR3 is TGTGCCAGCAGTTTAACCCCCTCGGGTGGGGGGACTGAAGCTTTCTTT.

The chain couples TRBV11-1 to TRBJ2-7; TRBD1 matches 8 bases. V lost 1 base to trimming and J lost 5 bases; unmatched junction nucleotides: 4. The CDR3 is 14 amino acids. Germline CDR1 SGHAT, CDR2 FQDESV (reference sequence). For the CDR3, the DNA is TGTGCCAGCAGCTTAGGCGGACAGGGTGACGAGCAGTACTTC. Its translation: CASSLGGQGDEQYF.

The chain employs TRBV5-1 and TRBJ2-7; perhaps TRBD2 as D (5 bases). CDR1 is SGHRS, CDR2 YFSETQ, per germline. V was trimmed by 3 bases and J by 3 bases, leaving 16 bases between them. CDR3 length equals 15 residues. CDR3 nucleotide sequence: TGCGCCAGCAGCTCCCTACGCGGGTCGGACTACGAGCAGTACTTC. As protein: CASSSLRGSDYEQYF.

V usage is TRBV5-6 and J usage is TRBJ1-2, with 10 nucleotides matching TRBD1. The V gene end was trimmed by 3 bases and the J gene end by 7 bases; junction bases not matched to a gene: 6. CDR1 is SGHDT and CDR2 is YYEEEE in the germline V gene. This CDR3 is 14 amino acids long. The CDR3 DNA follows: TGTGCCAGCAGCTCGGCGACAGGGGGCTTTGGCTACACCTTC. Protein product: CASSSATGGFGYTF.